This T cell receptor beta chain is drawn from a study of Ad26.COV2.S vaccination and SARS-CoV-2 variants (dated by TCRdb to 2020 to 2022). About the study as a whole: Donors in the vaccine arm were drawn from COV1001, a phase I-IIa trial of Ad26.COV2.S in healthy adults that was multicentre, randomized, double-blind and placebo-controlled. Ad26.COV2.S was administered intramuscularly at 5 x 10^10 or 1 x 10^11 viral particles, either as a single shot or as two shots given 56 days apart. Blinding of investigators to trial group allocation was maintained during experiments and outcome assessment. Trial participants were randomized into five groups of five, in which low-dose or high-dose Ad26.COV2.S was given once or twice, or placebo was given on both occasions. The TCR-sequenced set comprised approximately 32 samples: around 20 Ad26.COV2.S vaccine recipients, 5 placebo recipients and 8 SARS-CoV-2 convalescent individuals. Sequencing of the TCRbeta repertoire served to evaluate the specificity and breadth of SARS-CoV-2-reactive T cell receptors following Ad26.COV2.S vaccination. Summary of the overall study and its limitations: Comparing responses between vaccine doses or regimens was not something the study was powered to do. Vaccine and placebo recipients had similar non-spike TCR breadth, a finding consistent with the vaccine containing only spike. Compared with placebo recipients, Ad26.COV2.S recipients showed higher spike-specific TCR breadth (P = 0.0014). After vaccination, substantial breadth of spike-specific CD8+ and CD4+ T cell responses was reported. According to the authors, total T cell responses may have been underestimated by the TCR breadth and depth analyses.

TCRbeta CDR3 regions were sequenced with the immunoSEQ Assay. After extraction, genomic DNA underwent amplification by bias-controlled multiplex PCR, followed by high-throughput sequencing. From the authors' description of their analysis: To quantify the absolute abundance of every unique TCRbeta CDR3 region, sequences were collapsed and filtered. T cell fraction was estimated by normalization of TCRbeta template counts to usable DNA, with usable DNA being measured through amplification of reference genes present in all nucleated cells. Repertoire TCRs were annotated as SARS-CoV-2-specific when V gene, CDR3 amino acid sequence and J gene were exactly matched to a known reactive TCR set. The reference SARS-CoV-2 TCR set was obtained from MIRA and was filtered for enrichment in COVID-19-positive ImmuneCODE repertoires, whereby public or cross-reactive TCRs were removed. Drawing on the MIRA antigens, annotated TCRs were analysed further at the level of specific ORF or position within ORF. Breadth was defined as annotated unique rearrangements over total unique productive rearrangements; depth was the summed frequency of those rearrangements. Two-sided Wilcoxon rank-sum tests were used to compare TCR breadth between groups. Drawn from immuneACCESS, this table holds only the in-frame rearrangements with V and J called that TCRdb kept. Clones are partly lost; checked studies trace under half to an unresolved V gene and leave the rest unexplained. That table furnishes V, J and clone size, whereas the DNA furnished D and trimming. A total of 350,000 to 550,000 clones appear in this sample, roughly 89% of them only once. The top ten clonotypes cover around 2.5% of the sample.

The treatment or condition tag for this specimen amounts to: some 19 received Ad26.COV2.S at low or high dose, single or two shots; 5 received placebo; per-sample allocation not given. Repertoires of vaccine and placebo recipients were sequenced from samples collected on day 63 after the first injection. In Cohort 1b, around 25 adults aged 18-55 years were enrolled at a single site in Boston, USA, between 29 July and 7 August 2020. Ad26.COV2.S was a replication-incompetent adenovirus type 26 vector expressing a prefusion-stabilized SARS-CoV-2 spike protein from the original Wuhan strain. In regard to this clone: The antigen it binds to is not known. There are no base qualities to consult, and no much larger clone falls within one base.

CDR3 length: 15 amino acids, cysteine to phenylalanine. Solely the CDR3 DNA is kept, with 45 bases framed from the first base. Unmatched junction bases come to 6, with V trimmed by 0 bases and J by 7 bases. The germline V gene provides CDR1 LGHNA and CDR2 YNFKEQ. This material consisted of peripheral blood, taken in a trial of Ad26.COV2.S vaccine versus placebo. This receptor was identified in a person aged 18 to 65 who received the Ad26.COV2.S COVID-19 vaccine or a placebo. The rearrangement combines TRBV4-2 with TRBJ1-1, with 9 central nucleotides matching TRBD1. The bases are TGTGCCAGCAGCCAAGATCGTTGGGACAGGGTTGAAGCTTTCTTT. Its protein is CASSQDRWDRVEAFF.